The 28 T cell receptor beta chains presented below share a single source sample, sequenced in a study of CD8+ T cells in alopecia areata. The treatment was: oral pan-JAK inhibitor, 5-10 mg twice daily. Investigators isolated RNA and reverse transcribed it into cDNA to act as the sequencing template. TCRdb's copy holds only in-frame clones and misses some; the assay was immunoSEQ multiplex PCR. The table shows approximately 210,000 clones, with approximately 70% occurring only once. The sequenced sample was CD4+ T cells sorted from blood, obtained around week 44, from a patient treated with tofacitinib. The receptors here all came from a human donor with alopecia areata.

This clone appeared once. The chain has TRBV7-8 and TRBJ2-3; TRBD2 is a possible D gene (5 bases). The V gene's germline CDR1 is SGHVS and CDR2 FQNEAQ. V lost 2 bases and J lost 10, with 10 bases in between. This CDR3 has 12 amino acids. CDR3 residues: CASSLPRGPQYF. DNA for the CDR3: TGTGCCAGCAGCTTACCCCGGGGTCCGCAGTATTTT. The full variable domain, its missing parts supplied by reference TRBV7-8 and TRBJ2-3, is GAGVSQSPRYKVAKRGQDVALRCDPISGHVSLFWYQQALGQGPEFLTYFQNEAQLDKSGLPSDRFFAERPEGSVSTLKIQRTQQEDSAVYLCASSLPRGPQYFGPGTRLTVL.

The genes are TRBV27 and TRBJ2-4; D call uncertain. The V end was cut by 5 bases, the J end by 0 bases, with 8 bases between. CDR1 is MNHEY and CDR2 is SMNVEV in the germline V gene (reference sequence). There are 14 residues in the CDR3. CDR3 nucleotide sequence: TGTGCCAGCAGTCCCGTCATAGCCAAAAACATTCAGTACTTC. Its translation is CASSPVIAKNIQYF.

This clone appeared a few times. The J gene is TRBJ2-1, the V gene TRBV2, with D perhaps matching TRBD1 (5 bases). The CDR3 consists of 12 residues. Germline-derived CDR1 and CDR2 are SNHLY and FYNNEI. Trimming took off 7 bases at V and 9 bases at J, with 13 bases between the two ends. CDR3 nucleotide sequence: TGTGCCAGCAAGCCGACAGTCGGTGAGCAGTTCTTC. It yields the protein CASKPTVGEQFF.

This chain uses TRBV6-5 with TRBJ2-3, with D uncertain. Trimming pared 4 bases from V and 2 bases from J, leaving 4 bases between. CDR1 and CDR2 from the germline V gene are MNHEY and SVGAGI. The CDR3 totals 12 residues. The CDR3 nucleotides read TGTGCCAGCAGTTCTACCACAGATACGCAGTATTTT. It specifies CASSSTTDTQYF.

J is TRBJ1-5 and V is TRBV19; the D is unclear. Germline CDR1 LNHDA, CDR2 SQIVND (reference sequence). The CDR3 is 13 residues long. With 5 bases removed from V and 0 bases from J, the gap between germline ends came to 5 bases. CDR3 sequence: CASSWDSNQPQHF. As DNA, the CDR3 is TGTGCCAGTAGTTGGGATAGCAATCAGCCCCAGCATTTT. Filled out from reference TRBV19 and TRBJ1-5, the complete variable domain reads DGGITQSPKYLFRKEGQNVTLSCEQNLNHDAMYWYRQDPGQGLRLIYYSQIVNDFQKGDIAEGYSVSREKKESFPLTVTSAQKNPTAFYLCASSWDSNQPQHFGDGTRLSIL.

The chain employs TRBV27 and TRBJ1-3, with 8 bases aligning to TRBD1. The CDR3 has 14 amino acids. The V and J ends lost 6 bases and 3 bases, in that order; junction bases with no gene match: 4. Germline V lookup: CDR1 MNHEY, CDR2 SMNVEV (reference sequence). Here the CDR3 DNA reads TGTGCCAGCAGCCGTGACAGGGGTGGAAACACCATATATTTT. The encoded protein is CASSRDRGGNTIYF.

This clone was observed a few times. Other DNA sequences from this sample encode an identical CDR3 as well. The V call is TRBV27, the J call TRBJ1-1; the D is unclear. From germline, CDR1 is MNHEY and CDR2 SMNVEV (reference sequence). Trimming took 6 bases from V and 2 from J, leaving 10 bases between them. The CDR3 consists of 13 residues. The CDR3 protein is CASSLGRNTEAFF. The CDR3 DNA reads as TGTGCCAGCAGCCTAGGTCGCAACACTGAAGCTTTCTTT.

The chain combines TRBV7-2 with TRBJ1-5; D is unclear. CDR3 length: 15 amino acids. Trimming shortened V by 5 bases and J by 0 bases, and 11 bases separated the two germline ends. Germline V lookup: CDR1 SGHTA, CDR2 FQGNSA. CDR3 in DNA: TGTGCCAGCAGCGGACGGACGGATAGCAATCAGCCCCAGCATTTT. Protein: CASSGRTDSNQPQHF.

The J gene is TRBJ1-2, the V gene TRBV6-5; the D gene is possibly TRBD1 (5 bases). CDR1 is MNHEY and CDR2 is SVGAGI in the germline V gene. Trimming left V 5 bases short and J 7 bases short, with 20 bases between. CDR3 length: 15 residues. For the CDR3, the DNA is TGTGCCAGCAGTCCCCGATCGGGGGTTGAATTTGGCTACACCTTC. Translating gives CASSPRSGVEFGYTF.

The chain employs TRBV15 and TRBJ2-5; D is undetermined. The CDR3 has 14 residues. Trimming shortened V by 0 bases and J by 2 bases, and 7 bases separated the two germline ends. Germline CDR1 LNHNV, CDR2 YYDKDF (reference sequence). The CDR3, as DNA: TGTGCCACCAGCAGAGATGCGGCACAAGAGACCCAGTACTTC. Its translation is CATSRDAAQETQYF.

The chain employs TRBV30 and TRBJ1-1; D is uncertain. Germline V gene lookup returns CDR1 GTSNPN and CDR2 SVGIG (reference sequence). Trimming shortened V by 4 bases and J by 1 base, and 10 bases separated the two germline ends. CDR3 length: 13 residues. The CDR3, as DNA: TGTGCCTGGAACAAAATCAAGAACACTGAAGCTTTCTTT. This gives the protein CAWNKIKNTEAFF.

The chain links TRBV6-1 to TRBJ2-1, with D uncertain. The CDR3 sequence is 11 residues long. Looked up from germline, CDR1 is MNHNS and CDR2 is SASEGT. Trimming took off 5 bases at V and 10 bases at J, with 9 bases between the two ends. The CDR3 DNA follows: TGTGCCAGCAGTCGGACCCGGGAGCAGTTCTTC. Translation gives CASSRTREQFF.

This clone was counted once. The chain carries TRBV27 and TRBJ1-2; 8 bases map to TRBD1. This CDR3 region has 15 residues. Germline values: CDR1 MNHEY, CDR2 SMNVEV (reference sequence). V gave up 4 bases and J gave up 5 bases; unmatched junction bases: 9. DNA for the CDR3: TGTGCCAGCAGTTCAGTACCCGGGACAGGTTATGGCTACACCTTC. This codes for CASSSVPGTGYGYTF.

The chain links TRBV10-3 to TRBJ2-1, with 10 bases lining up with TRBD1. V dropped 3 bases and J dropped 8; count of bases not matched to a gene: 7. Germline V CDR1 and CDR2: ENHRY, SYGVKD. CDR3 length: 15 residues. CDR3: CAISDGDRGRDEQFF. CDR3 nucleotides: TGTGCCATCAGTGATGGTGACAGGGGGCGAGATGAGCAGTTCTTC.

The chain is built from TRBV5-6 and TRBJ2-5; D not certain. CDR3 length: 14 residues. The germline V and J ends were trimmed by 0 bases and 1 base, with 7 bases remaining between them. Germline V gives CDR1 SGHDT, CDR2 YYEEEE. CDR3 sequence reads: CASSLGPAQETQYF. The CDR3 DNA is TGTGCCAGCAGCTTGGGACCAGCCCAAGAGACCCAGTACTTC.

J is TRBJ1-1 and V is TRBV7-2, with unresolved D. The germline V and J ends were trimmed by 2 bases and 1 base, with 11 bases remaining between them. Germline V gene sequence: CDR1 SGHTA, CDR2 FQGNSA. This CDR3 spans 15 amino acids. This chain's CDR3 is CASSLLPLQNTEAFF. The DNA for the CDR3 is TGTGCCAGCAGCTTACTTCCACTACAGAACACTGAAGCTTTCTTT.

The chain links TRBV19 to TRBJ2-6, with a possible D match to TRBD1 (5 bases). Deletions cut 8 bases from V and 0 bases from J, with 14 bases between. This CDR3 has 16 residues. The germline V gene encodes CDR1 LNHDA and CDR2 SQIVND (reference sequence). CDR3 sequence: CASFDRAYSGANVLTF. DNA of the CDR3: TGTGCCAGTTTCGACAGAGCGTACTCTGGGGCCAACGTCCTGACTTTC.

The chain combines TRBV27 with TRBJ1-1; D is uncertain. CDR1 and CDR2 from the germline V gene are MNHEY and SMNVEV (reference sequence). The CDR3 spans 13 residues. Trimming took off 0 bases at V and 1 base at J, with 3 bases between the two ends. The CDR3 DNA sequence: TGTGCCAGCAGTTTATCGGCGAACACTGAAGCTTTCTTT. Translating gives CASSLSANTEAFF.

This clone was seen a few times. The chain uses TRBV5-1 and TRBJ2-1; 12 bases agree with TRBD2. Trimming removed 2 bases from V and 5 bases from J; junction bases left unmatched: 5. CDR1 is SGHRS, CDR2 YFSETQ, per germline. CDR3 length: 16 amino acids. This CDR3 is CASSLTSGGPHNEQFF. In DNA, the CDR3 is TGCGCCAGCAGCTTAACTAGCGGGGGGCCCCACAATGAGCAGTTCTTC.

The V gene is TRBV5-6, the J gene TRBJ1-1, with TRBD1 identical over 7 bases. Germline V gene data show CDR1 as SGHDT and CDR2 as YYEEEE. V lost 0 bases, J lost 4 bases, and 6 bases stayed unmatched. This CDR3 region has 15 residues. The DNA of the CDR3 is TGTGCCAGCAGCTTGGAACAGGGGTGGATCACTGAAGCTTTCTTT. Amino acid sequence: CASSLEQGWITEAFF.

The chain links TRBV29-1 to TRBJ1-2, with D perhaps TRBD1 (5 bases). The V and J ends lost 6 bases and 7 bases respectively, with 21 bases between them. Per the germline V gene, CDR1 is SQVTM and CDR2 is ANQGSEA. The length of the CDR3 is 14 residues. In DNA form, the CDR3 reads TGCAGCGTGACCAACCCAGCGCCCCAGGGTGGCTACACCTTC. Translation gives CSVTNPAPQGGYTF.

J is TRBJ1-3 and V is TRBV4-3, with no clear D. This CDR3 comprises 14 residues. Trimming left V 2 bases short and J 0 bases short, with 5 bases between. From germline, CDR1 is LGHNA and CDR2 YSLEER. CDR3 DNA: TGCGCCAGCAGCCAAACATCCTCTGGAAACACCATATATTTT. Amino acid sequence: CASSQTSSGNTIYF.

The CDR3 DNA reads TGTGCCAGCAGTTTTTCGGTGGAGGGCTACACCTTC. Its translation is CASSFSVEGYTF. This chain connects TRBV28 to TRBJ1-2; no definite D call. CDR1 is MDHEN, CDR2 SYDVKM, per germline. The CDR3 length is 12 residues. The V end lost 3 bases, the J end lost 8 bases, and 10 bases lay between the germline ends.

The CDR3 DNA reads TGTGCCAGCAAGTGGGACAGGGAGAACTATGGCTACACCTTC. Amino acids: CASKWDRENYGYTF. The chain joins TRBV2 to TRBJ1-2, with 9 bases aligning to TRBD1. This CDR3 contains 14 residues. The germline V gene has CDR1 SNHLY and CDR2 FYNNEI. Trimming removed 7 bases from V and 2 bases from J; junction bases left unmatched: 5.

The J gene is TRBJ1-2, the V gene TRBV28; 7 positions match TRBD1. This CDR3 is built from 14 residues. Germline lookup yields CDR1 MDHEN and CDR2 SYDVKM. V shed 4 bases and J 2 bases; nucleotides not matched to a gene: 4. CDR3 region: CASSSSTGNYGYTF. CDR3 nucleotide sequence: TGTGCCAGCAGTTCCTCGACAGGGAACTATGGCTACACCTTC.

The chain combines TRBV2 with TRBJ2-2, with TRBD1 as a possible D gene (6 bases). The germline V gene has CDR1 SNHLY and CDR2 FYNNEI. The CDR3 extends over 14 amino acids. The V and J ends lost 5 bases and 4 bases respectively, with 11 bases between them. This CDR3 reads CASSPQGFTGELFF. The CDR3, as DNA: TGTGCCAGCAGTCCTCAGGGGTTCACCGGGGAGCTGTTTTTT.

The chain combines TRBV30 with TRBJ2-7; 9 bases align to TRBD1. Trimming removed 5 bases from V and 2 bases from J; junction bases left unmatched: 10. The germline V gene encodes CDR1 GTSNPN and CDR2 SVGIG (reference sequence). CDR3 size: 15 residues. CDR3 in amino acids: CAWAPVGQGAYEQYF. The CDR3 coding sequence is TGTGCCTGGGCCCCCGTGGGACAGGGAGCCTACGAGCAGTACTTC.

The genes are TRBV5-6 and TRBJ2-1; D unclear. This CDR3 has 16 residues. The germline V gene has CDR1 SGHDT and CDR2 YYEEEE. With 0 bases removed from V and 3 bases from J, the gap between germline ends came to 13 bases. Here the CDR3 DNA reads TGTGCCAGCAGCTTGGCCGGTGGTTCGGGCTACAATGAGCAGTTCTTC. Translation gives CASSLAGGSGYNEQFF.